Listed here are 20 T cell receptor beta chains from one sample, sequenced in a study of radiotherapy plus CTLA-4 blockade in lung cancer. Sequencing used immunoSEQ multiplex PCR; TCRdb keeps in-frame clones, though not all of them. Of about 45,000 clones in the sample, roughly 60% were seen once. The sequencing here drew on peripheral blood, taken from a patient treated with radiotherapy plus ipilimumab. These receptors all stem from a human donor with non-small cell lung cancer who had a partial response to radiotherapy plus ipilimumab.

The J gene is TRBJ1-1, the V gene TRBV6-1; no definite D call. Germline V lookup: CDR1 MNHNS, CDR2 SASEGT. V lost 6 bases to trimming and J lost 6 bases, with 11 bases between them. The CDR3 totals 12 residues. As DNA, the CDR3 is TGTGCCAGCAGCCCCCTCGGGGCTGAAGCTTTCTTT. Residues: CASSPLGAEAFF.

The chain is built from TRBV19 and TRBJ1-2; TRBD1 might be the D (6 bases). The V end lost 0 bases, the J end lost 2 bases, and 10 bases lay between the germline ends. Germline lookup yields CDR1 LNHDA and CDR2 SQIVND (reference sequence). CDR3 length: 15 residues. CDR3 in DNA: TGTGCCAGTAGTATAGAGGACAGTACAAACTATGGCTACACCTTC. It translates to CASSIEDSTNYGYTF.

The rearrangement joins TRBV9 to TRBJ2-5; perhaps TRBD1 as D (5 bases). The CDR3 sequence is 18 residues long. Between the trimmed V and J ends, which lost 4 bases and 5 bases, there was a span of 27 bases. Germline lookup yields CDR1 SGDLS and CDR2 YYNGEE. The CDR3, as DNA: TGTGCCAGCAGCCTCAGTAGAGGTACAGGCGGAATCGGGGAGACCCAGTACTTC. Its protein product is CASSLSRGTGGIGETQYF.

The chain employs TRBV7-3 and TRBJ2-1; 11 nucleotides line up with TRBD1. CDR3 length: 16 residues. V trimming: 0 bases; J trimming: 6 bases; junction bases outside the gene matches: 4. Germline V CDR1 and CDR2: SGHTA, FQGTGA. As DNA, the CDR3 is TGTGCCAGCAGCTTAACTGGGACAGGGGGGGGCAATGAGCAGTTCTTC. As protein: CASSLTGTGGGNEQFF.

This clone was recorded a few times. This chain uses TRBV7-3 with TRBJ2-1; D gene unclear. Trimming pared 1 base from V and 3 bases from J, leaving 7 bases between. This CDR3 comprises 14 residues. Looked up from germline, CDR1 is SGHTA and CDR2 is FQGTGA. The CDR3 here is CASSLSQIYNEQFF. DNA for the CDR3: TGTGCCAGCAGCTTAAGCCAGATCTACAATGAGCAGTTCTTC. Full variable domain (missing parts from reference TRBV7-3 and TRBJ2-1): GAGVSQTPSNKVTEKGKYVELRCDPISGHTALYWYRQSLGQGPEFLIYFQGTGAADDSGLPNDRFFAVRPEGSVSTLKIQRTERGDSAVYLCASSLSQIYNEQFFGPGTRLTVL.

V usage is TRBV15 and J usage is TRBJ1-1; D possibly corresponds to TRBD1 (5 bases). CDR1 and CDR2 (germline): LNHNV, YYDKDF (reference sequence). Trimming pared 1 base from V and 4 bases from J, leaving 7 bases between. The length of the CDR3 is 13 residues. This CDR3 reads CATSRVGGTEAFF. CDR3 coding DNA: TGTGCCACCAGCAGAGTCGGGGGCACTGAAGCTTTCTTT.

This clone was observed a handful of times. The rearrangement joins TRBV29-1 to TRBJ2-5; 12 bases match TRBD1. CDR1 and CDR2 from the germline V gene are SQVTM and ANQGSEA. This CDR3 is 17 amino acids long. V dropped 2 bases and J dropped 2; count of bases not matched to a gene: 9. Here the CDR3 reads CSVESGTGGVSQETQYF. The CDR3 DNA reads TGCAGCGTTGAATCCGGGACAGGGGGCGTCTCACAAGAGACCCAGTACTTC.

The gene calls are TRBV7-9 and TRBJ2-1, with TRBD2 as a possible D gene (6 bases). Germline V CDR1 and CDR2: SEHNR, FQNEAQ (reference sequence). The CDR3 is 14 residues long. V gave up 6 bases and J gave up 9 bases, with 18 bases separating them. In nucleotides, the CDR3 is TGTGCCAGCAGTATGGGCGCCAGGGAGGCTGAGCAGTTCTTC. Amino acid sequence: CASSMGAREAEQFF.

The chain links TRBV2 to TRBJ2-5; 10 bases match TRBD2. The CDR3 spans 15 residues. Unmatched junction bases numbered 9, after V lost 4 bases and J lost 7 bases. Germline CDR1 reads SNHLY; CDR2 reads FYNNEI. CDR3: CASSVALAGVGTQYF. In DNA form, the CDR3 reads TGTGCCAGCAGTGTCGCGCTAGCGGGGGTAGGGACCCAGTACTTC.

This rearrangement joins TRBV11-2 to TRBJ1-4; TRBD1 is a possible D gene (5 bases). Between the trimmed V and J ends, which lost 5 bases and 8 bases, there was a span of 21 bases. The germline gives CDR1 SGHAT, CDR2 FQNNGV. The CDR3 totals 16 residues. The CDR3 sequence is CASSPRRTEGKEKLFF. The CDR3 DNA sequence: TGTGCCAGCAGCCCCCGAAGGACGGAGGGGAAAGAAAAACTGTTTTTT.

The chain combines TRBV7-9 with TRBJ1-1; D call uncertain. The CDR3 spans 17 residues. Germline lookup yields CDR1 SEHNR and CDR2 FQNEAQ (reference sequence). V shed 0 bases and J shed 4 bases, with 18 bases lying between them. As DNA, the CDR3 is TGTGCCAGCAGCTTAGCACGAAACCTGGCGGTAGGCACTGAAGCTTTCTTT. Translation: CASSLARNLAVGTEAFF.

V gene TRBV5-5 combines with J gene TRBJ2-7; TRBD2 agrees at 9 bases. V lost 1 base, J lost 0 bases, and 8 bases stayed unmatched. CDR3 length equals 17 residues. Looked up from germline, CDR1 is SGHKS and CDR2 is YYEKEE (reference sequence). Here the CDR3 reads CASSLRPSGASSYEQYF. In nucleotides, the CDR3 is TGTGCCAGCAGCTTGAGGCCTAGCGGGGCCTCCTCCTACGAGCAGTACTTC.

This clone was recorded a few times. The chain carries TRBV9 and TRBJ2-5, with 7 bases that match TRBD1. The length of the CDR3 is 13 residues. From germline, CDR1 is SGDLS and CDR2 YYNGEE. V dropped 8 bases and J dropped 7; count of bases not matched to a gene: 11. CDR3 protein: CASTGTDLGTQYF. The CDR3 coding sequence is TGTGCCAGTACCGGGACAGATTTAGGGACCCAGTACTTC.

The chain couples TRBV5-1 to TRBJ2-1; 11 bases map to TRBD2. Germline V lookup: CDR1 SGHRS, CDR2 YFSETQ. The CDR3 has 16 amino acids. V trimming: 4 bases; J trimming: 5 bases; junction bases outside the gene matches: 8. The CDR3 loop reads CASSLLAGGRDNEQFF. The CDR3 bases are TGCGCCAGCAGCCTTTTAGCGGGAGGGCGAGACAATGAGCAGTTCTTC.

The chain couples TRBV5-5 to TRBJ1-1, with D hard to call. The germline V and J ends were trimmed by 0 bases and 0 bases, with 9 bases remaining between them. CDR1 SGHKS and CDR2 YYEKEE come from the germline V gene (reference sequence). This CDR3 is built from 15 residues. In DNA, the CDR3 is TGTGCCAGCAGCTTGGCCCCGGGAATGAACACTGAAGCTTTCTTT. It codes for CASSLAPGMNTEAFF.

V usage is TRBV5-6 and J usage is TRBJ1-3; D unclear. The CDR3 consists of 15 residues. Germline lookup yields CDR1 SGHDT and CDR2 YYEEEE. V was cut by 3 bases and J by 0 bases, with 10 bases left in between. The CDR3 DNA sequence: TGTGCCAGCAGCTCTGGGAGCCTCTCTGGAAACACCATATATTTT. Translating it yields CASSSGSLSGNTIYF.

V usage is TRBV9 and J usage is TRBJ2-7; D might be TRBD1 (6 bases). CDR1 and CDR2 from the germline V gene are SGDLS and YYNGEE. V was cut by 4 bases and J by 0 bases, with 11 bases left in between. This CDR3 is built from 14 residues. The DNA for the CDR3 is TGTGCCAGCAGCCCCGGGACAAGCTCCTACGAGCAGTACTTC. Its translation: CASSPGTSSYEQYF.

This clone is medium-sized. The V gene is TRBV6-1, the J gene TRBJ2-7, with 7 bases identical to TRBD1. The CDR3 contains 13 residues. J was trimmed by 0 bases and V by 5 bases; bases with no gene match: 1. Per germline, CDR1 MNHNS and CDR2 SASEGT. CDR3 in DNA: TGTGCCAGCAGTAGGACAGGCTCCTACGAGCAGTACTTC. It encodes CASSRTGSYEQYF.

The V and J genes are TRBV25-1 and TRBJ2-1, with 12 bases matching TRBD2. Germline V gene data show CDR1 as MGHDK and CDR2 as SYGVNS. V shed 5 bases and J 4 bases; nucleotides not matched to a gene: 6. The CDR3 has 16 residues. The CDR3 loop is CASSPLAGGLYNEQFF. CDR3 nucleotide sequence: TGTGCCAGCAGTCCTCTAGCGGGAGGGCTGTACAATGAGCAGTTCTTC.

The V and J genes are TRBV11-3 and TRBJ2-3; TRBD1 agrees at 10 bases. Looked up from germline, CDR1 is SGHNT and CDR2 is YENEEA. J gave up 0 bases and V 5 bases, and 11 bases lay outside the gene matches. The CDR3 extends over 18 amino acids. The DNA for the CDR3 is TGTGCCAGCAGCCCCGGGACAGGGGCTAAATCTAGCACAGATACGCAGTATTTT. It specifies CASSPGTGAKSSTDTQYF.